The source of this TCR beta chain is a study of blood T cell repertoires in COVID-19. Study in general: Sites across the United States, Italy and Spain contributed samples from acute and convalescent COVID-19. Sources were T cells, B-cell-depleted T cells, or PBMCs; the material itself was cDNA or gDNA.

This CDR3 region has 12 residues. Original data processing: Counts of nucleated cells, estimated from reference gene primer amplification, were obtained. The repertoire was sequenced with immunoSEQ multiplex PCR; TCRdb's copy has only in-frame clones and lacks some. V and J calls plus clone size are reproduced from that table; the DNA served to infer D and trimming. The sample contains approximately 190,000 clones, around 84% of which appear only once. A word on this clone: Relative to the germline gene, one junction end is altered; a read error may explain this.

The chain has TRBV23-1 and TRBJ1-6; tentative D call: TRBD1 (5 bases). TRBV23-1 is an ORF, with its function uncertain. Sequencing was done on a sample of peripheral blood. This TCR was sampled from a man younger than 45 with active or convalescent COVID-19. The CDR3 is CASSRDGTPPGF. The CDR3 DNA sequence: TGCGCCAGCAGTCGCGACGGGACTCCGCCGGGGTTT.